This T cell receptor beta chain was sequenced for a study of T cell changes during pregnancy in multiple sclerosis. The germline CDR1 and CDR2 sequences are MGHRA and YSYEKL. Trimming left V 0 bases short and J 0 bases short, with 20 bases between. CDR3 length: 20 residues. TCRdb's table, derived via immunoSEQ multiplex PCR, lists solely in-frame clones and lacks some. The sample holds around 420 clones, roughly three fifths seen once. This clone was seen more than once but under ten times. Its antigen is currently unknown. The sequencing sample was made of cultured CD4+ T cells. This sequence was found in a female patient with multiple sclerosis, enrolled in a pregnancy study. Some clones in this sample may be carry-over from other donors' samples. This chain connects TRBV4-1 to TRBJ1-4, with D maybe TRBD1 (6 bases). CDR3 DNA: TGCGCCAGCAGCCAAGAGCCTCGAACAGGGAGGTCAGCAACTAATGAAAAACTGTTTTTT. The encoded protein is CASSQEPRTGRSATNEKLFF.